This T cell receptor beta chain was documented in a study of lymphopenia after photon versus proton radiotherapy. Broader study findings: Better survival with proton therapy was suggested as possible, not demonstrated. After the lymphocyte nadir, photon-treated repertoires showed oligoclonal expansion, especially of CD8+ Temra cells. Relative stability marked proton patients; photon patients lost diversity and naive cells.

Produced via immunoSEQ multiplex PCR; TCRdb's table is partial and in-frame only. The sample lists more than 25,000 clones; around nine tenths were seen once. This clone has only a few counts. The antigen remains undetermined. The sequencing used peripheral blood, collected from a patient treated with proton-based radiotherapy. The TCR sequence derives from a woman aged 60-75 years with cholangiocarcinoma. Some clones in this sample may be carry-over from other donors' samples.

The CDR3 here is CASSGDVRNQPQHF. The CDR3 bases are TGTGCCAGCTCCGGGGACGTACGCAATCAGCCCCAGCATTTT. The genes are TRBV2 and TRBJ1-5; tentatively, D is TRBD1 (5 bases). Per the germline V gene, CDR1 is SNHLY and CDR2 is FYNNEI. V dropped 8 bases and J dropped 2 bases, with 13 bases sitting between them. The CDR3 contains 14 residues.